This TCR beta chain was recorded in a study of response to subunit inactivated influenza vaccine. TCRdb redid the calling of the RT-PCR reads with MiXCR, one entry per CDR3 protein. The table records roughly 700,000 distinct CDR3 sequences, roughly 13% of them present only once. V lost 2 bases and J 6 bases, leaving 11 bases between the germline ends. The CDR3 totals 12 residues. From germline, CDR1 is SQVTM and CDR2 ANQGSEA. The specimen comprised PBMCs from blood, sampled 14 to 15 days before vaccination. The receptor was derived from a man aged 50-59 years who received an inactivated influenza vaccine. This chain uses TRBV29-1 with TRBJ2-7; D unclear. CDR3 region: CSVERGRGEQYF. The CDR3, as DNA: TGCAGCGTTGAACGAGGAAGAGGCGAGCAGTACTTC.